These 20 T cell receptor beta chains were sequenced from one sample in a study of post-analysis software for immune sequencing data (dated by TCRdb to between 2015 and 2017). General findings and caveats noted by the study authors: Patients showed significantly higher frequencies than controls for five TRBV segments, among them TRBV5-6, TRBV5-1 and TRBV20-1.

What these receptors recognize is not known. The method behind the library was PCR. TCRdb lists the instrument as Illumina HiSeq 2500. To reduce PCR and sequencing biases, unique molecular identifiers were built into the TCR beta cDNA libraries. TCRdb trimmed the raw reads at Q25, called clones with MiXCR and kept productive beta chains. Identical CDR3 protein sequences are pooled into one entry, listed with their most common genes and DNA. This sample lists roughly 600,000 distinct CDR3 sequences; about 40% were detected once. Jointly, the top ten make up more than 1.5% of the sample. The sequenced material came from blood. Receptors originate from a girl aged 5 to 17 with multiple sclerosis.

To note about this clonotype: A much bigger clone sits one base away, suggesting this may be a read error. The chain carries TRBV12-3 or TRBV12-4 and TRBJ2-3; possibly TRBD2 for D (6 bases). Trimming took off 5 bases at V and 4 bases at J, with 22 bases between the two ends. This CDR3 contains 17 residues. The CDR3 region is CASSAGTYFASADTQYF. The CDR3, as DNA: TGTGCCAGCAGTGCCGGGACCTACTTTGCTAGCGCAGATACGCAGTATTTT.

V is TRBV10-2 and J is TRBJ1-1, with unresolved D. CDR1 WSHSY and CDR2 SAAADI come from the germline V gene. CDR3 length: 12 residues. The germline V and J ends were trimmed by 4 bases and 2 bases, with 5 bases remaining between them. The CDR3 bases are TGCGCCAGCAGTGTACCCAACACTGAAGCTTTCTTT. Translated: CASSVPNTEAFF.

To note about this clonotype: The junction departs from germline at one end; a sequencing error may be responsible. The chain joins TRBV5-1 to TRBJ2-1; tentatively, D is TRBD1 or TRBD2 (6 bases each). The CDR3 has 16 amino acids. The germline gives CDR1 SGHRS, CDR2 YFSETQ. Here the CDR3 reads CASSPRGGQTYNEQFF. Here the CDR3 DNA reads TGCGCCAGCAGCCCTCGGGGAGGACAGACCTACAACGAGCAGTTCTTC.

There are a few counts of this clonotype. The chain has TRBV10-3 and TRBJ1-4, with D possibly TRBD1 on 5 matching bases. The CDR3 length is 13 residues. In germline, CDR1 is ENHRY, CDR2 SYGVKD. The germline V and J ends were trimmed by 7 bases and 3 bases, with 9 bases remaining between them. The CDR3 bases are TGTGCCATCAAACGGGGCTCTAATGAAAAACTGTTTTTT. This gives the protein CAIKRGSNEKLFF.

This chain connects TRBV5-1 to TRBJ2-3; TRBD1 aligns across 7 bases. Per the germline V gene, CDR1 is SGHRS and CDR2 is YFSETQ. CDR3 length: 14 residues. Trimming cost V 4 bases and J 4 bases; bases outside gene matches: 6. The CDR3 DNA follows: TGCGCCAGCAGCATACAGGGGTACTCAGATACGCAGTATTTT. Protein: CASSIQGYSDTQYF. The variable domain in full, with the rest retrieved from reference TRBV5-1 and TRBJ2-3, is KAGVTQTPRYLIKTRGQQVTLSCSPISGHRSVSWYQQTPGQGLQFLFEYFSETQRNKGNFPGRFSGRQFSNSRSEMNVSTLELGDSALYLCASSIQGYSDTQYFGPGTRLTVL.

This clonotype was detected a few times. The rearrangement uses TRBV5-1 and TRBJ2-5; D possibly corresponds to TRBD2 (6 bases). The CDR3 has 13 amino acids. CDR1 SGHRS and CDR2 YFSETQ come from the germline V gene. Trimming shortened V by 0 bases and J by 11 bases, and 14 bases separated the two germline ends. CDR3 in DNA: TGCGCCAGCAGCTTGGCCCCTTCTCGGGAGCAGTACTTC. This codes for CASSLAPSREQYF.

V usage is TRBV29-1 and J usage is TRBJ2-6; D remains unclear. CDR3 length equals 16 residues. Germline V CDR1 and CDR2: SQVTM, ANQGSEA. V lost 0 bases and J 3 bases, leaving 12 bases between the germline ends. The CDR3 here is CSVEDSTPGGANVLTF. CDR3 DNA sequence: TGCAGCGTTGAAGATTCGACTCCGGGTGGGGCCAACGTCCTGACTTTC.

The chain carries TRBV6-6 and TRBJ2-7; 9 bases align to TRBD1. The CDR3 has 13 residues. Trimming removed 7 bases from V and 4 bases from J; junction bases left unmatched: 5. CDR1 MNHNY and CDR2 SVGAGI come from the germline V gene (reference sequence). The CDR3 is CASNTGGSYEQYF. DNA of the CDR3: TGTGCCAGCAATACAGGGGGCAGTTACGAGCAGTACTTC.

V is TRBV7-9 and J is TRBJ1-2; D call uncertain. The CDR3 spans 15 residues. Deletions cut 4 bases from V and 1 base from J, with 13 bases between. In germline, CDR1 is SEHNR, CDR2 FQNEAQ (reference sequence). The CDR3 nucleotides read TGTGCCAGCAGCTCGAGTAGGCCGGTTAACTATGGCTACACCTTC. It specifies CASSSSRPVNYGYTF.

This clonotype occurred once. The V and J genes are TRBV7-9 and TRBJ1-1, with D tentatively TRBD1 (6 bases). V gave up 7 bases and J gave up 7 bases, with 25 bases separating them. This CDR3 comprises 16 residues. CDR1 is SEHNR and CDR2 is FQNEAQ in the germline V gene (reference sequence). CDR3: CASTLTGGQGSIEAFF. DNA for the CDR3: TGTGCCAGCACTCTAACCGGGGGGCAGGGAAGTATTGAAGCTTTCTTT.

This chain uses TRBV7-8 with TRBJ2-7, with 11 bases matching TRBD2. V gave up 5 bases and J gave up 5 bases; unmatched junction bases: 5. Germline V gives CDR1 SGHVS, CDR2 FQNEAQ. The CDR3 runs to 14 residues. CDR3 loop: CASSVSGRANEQYF. For the CDR3, the DNA is TGTGCCAGCAGCGTTAGCGGGAGGGCCAACGAGCAGTACTTC.

This chain connects TRBV7-3 to TRBJ2-1; 9 bases are a match to TRBD1. Losses at the gene ends were 4 bases for V and 6 bases for J; bases not matched to a gene: 10. The CDR3 is 16 residues long. Germline V gene lookup returns CDR1 SGHTA and CDR2 FQGTGA. The CDR3 DNA reads as TGTGCCAGCAGCTCCCACAGGGGGCGTATAGGCAATGAGCAGTTCTTC. Its protein is CASSSHRGRIGNEQFF. Filled out from reference TRBV7-3 and TRBJ2-1, the complete variable domain reads GAGVSQTPSNKVTEKGKYVELRCDPISGHTALYWYRQSLGQGPEFLIYFQGTGAADDSGLPNDRFFAVRPEGSVSTLKIQRTERGDSAVYLCASSSHRGRIGNEQFFGPGTRLTVL.

This clonotype was counted between two and nine times. This chain uses TRBV5-1 with TRBJ2-5, with TRBD2 identical over 8 bases. Germline CDR1 is SGHRS and CDR2 is YFSETQ. The CDR3 runs 16 residues. After removal of 1 base from V and 1 base from J, the junction contained 6 bases not matched to a gene. In DNA form, the CDR3 reads TGCGCCAGCAGCTTGCGGCCTAGCGGGTCCCAAGAGACCCAGTACTTC. Its protein product is CASSLRPSGSQETQYF.

V gene TRBV24-1 combines with J gene TRBJ1-1; D not certain. The V end lost 5 bases, the J end lost 4 bases, and 10 bases lay between the germline ends. The CDR3 is 13 residues long. Germline CDR1 and CDR2: KGHDR and SFDVKD. CDR3 amino acids: CATSGQDGTEAFF. For the CDR3, the DNA is TGTGCCACCAGTGGCCAAGATGGCACTGAAGCTTTCTTT.

The chain couples TRBV19 to TRBJ2-1; D is ambiguous. Per the germline V gene, CDR1 is LNHDA and CDR2 is SQIVND (reference sequence). This CDR3 has 11 amino acids. The V and J ends lost 3 bases and 9 bases respectively, with 6 bases between them. The chain's CDR3 is CASSMDVEQFF. The CDR3 DNA is TGTGCCAGTAGTATGGATGTTGAGCAGTTCTTC.

The chain has TRBV5-1 and TRBJ2-1; possibly TRBD2 for D (5 bases). The length of the CDR3 is 13 residues. V gave up 0 bases and J gave up 7 bases, with 8 bases separating them. Per germline, CDR1 SGHRS and CDR2 YFSETQ. The CDR3 is CASSLAGINEQFF. Written as DNA, the CDR3 is TGCGCCAGCAGCTTGGCGGGGATAAATGAGCAGTTCTTC.

The genes are TRBV3-1 and TRBJ2-3; D is uncertain. The CDR3 runs to 14 residues. V was trimmed by 1 base and J by 0 bases, leaving 5 bases between them. CDR1 is LGHDT and CDR2 is YNNKEL in the germline V gene (reference sequence). The CDR3 coding sequence is TGTGCCAGCAGCCAAGCGGTTAGCACAGATACGCAGTATTTT. It specifies CASSQAVSTDTQYF.

V and J are TRBV12-3 or TRBV12-4 and TRBJ1-2; the D gene is possibly TRBD1 (5 bases). V was shortened by 1 base and J by 8 bases, with 14 bases between the two germline ends. This CDR3 contains 14 residues. The CDR3 loop reads CASSLGLGVEGYTF. In DNA form, the CDR3 reads TGTGCCAGCAGTTTAGGCCTAGGGGTAGAAGGCTACACCTTC.

This clonotype showed up just a few times. This sequence joins TRBV3-1 and TRBJ2-7; tentative D call: TRBD1 (6 bases). The CDR3 extends over 13 amino acids. V gave up 5 bases and J gave up 5 bases, with 13 bases separating them. Germline CDR1 and CDR2: LGHDT and YNNKEL (reference sequence). The CDR3 nucleotides read TGTGCCAGCAGCGTACAGGGTACGGACGAGCAGTACTTC. As protein: CASSVQGTDEQYF.

The chain employs TRBV28 and TRBJ2-7, with D perhaps being TRBD1 or TRBD2 (5 bases each). Germline CDR1 MDHEN, CDR2 SYDVKM. This CDR3 spans 15 amino acids. Trimming stripped 4 bases from V and 0 bases from J, with 13 bases between. This CDR3 reads CASSSGTESSYEQYF. CDR3 DNA: TGTGCCAGCAGTTCCGGGACCGAGAGCTCCTACGAGCAGTACTTC.